This entry features one T cell receptor (beta chain) sequence. As yet, its antigen is unknown. Stated time point: patch test 1, 2 weeks after DPC sensitization. Treatment defined: therapeutic diphenylcyclopropenone sensitization with weekly scalp DPC. This CDR3 has 14 amino acids. V dropped 10 bases and J dropped 0 bases, with 14 bases sitting between them. The V gene's germline CDR1 is ENHRY and CDR2 SYGVKD. The data belong to a study of human T cells and chemical hapten exposure. Looking at the study overall: Doses of diphenylcyclopropenone went to the patients' scalps weekly throughout the approximately 22-week study.

Overall study results and limits: Positively correlated with patch test score were the counts of PT1 expanded TCRs. TCRs at high frequency, those above 1 in 1000, did not change with DPC sensitization.

TCRdb fed the RACE reads into MiXCR, producing one record per CDR3 protein. The sample has fewer than 500,000 distinct CDR3 sequences, 4.8% seen once. The origin of this receptor is a woman aged 45-60 years with alopecia areata. Some clones in this sample may be carry-over from other donors' samples. The starting material was whole blood, obtained in connection with sensitization to the hapten diphenylcyclopropenone (DPC). J is TRBJ2-3 and V is TRBV10-3; a possible D gene is TRBD2 (6 bases). The CDR3 region has the DNA TGTGCCACCGGTTACGGGACTAGCACAGATACGCAGTATTTT. It encodes CATGYGTSTDTQYF.